The rows below give T cell receptor beta chains drawn from one sample of a study of T-cell reconstitution after alpha-beta-depleted transplantation in children. TCRdb fed the PCR reads into MiXCR, producing one record per CDR3 protein. The sample holds hundreds of thousands of distinct CDR3 sequences, 8.5% to 10% seen once. This material consisted of PBMCs from the stem cell graft donor, taken from the stem cell graft. The receptors here all came from a human donor who donated a stem cell graft to a child with acute lymphoblastic leukemia. Each CDR3 is given with its conserved first and last residue. D genes are given only for firm matches. Some rows have no size entry. The others give once, few or many, or a class for an expanded clone.

cdr3_length	d_call	clone_size	v_call	j_call	cdr3_aa	cdr3_nt
13	NA	few	TRBV28	TRBJ2-7	CASSLTKPWEQYF	TGTGCCAGCAGTCTAACCAAGCCGTGGGAGCAGTACTTC
13	NA	few	TRBV3-1	TRBJ1-1	CASSQDFESEAFF	TGTGCCAGCAGCCAAGATTTCGAGTCTGAAGCTTTCTTT
15	TRBD1	NA	TRBV5-6	TRBJ2-1	CASSRAGTAYNHQFF	TGTGCCAGCAGCCGAGCCGGGACAGCGTACAATCACCAGTTCTTC
16	TRBD1	NA	TRBV18	TRBJ2-7	CASSPPGQAWVYEQYF	TGTGCCAGCTCACCCCCGGGACAGGCATGGGTATACGAGCAGTACTTC
13	NA	many	TRBV20-1	TRBJ1-4	CSAMGGLGEKLFF	TGCAGTGCCATGGGGGGACTAGGTGAAAAACTGTTTTTT
16	NA	many	TRBV7-8	TRBJ2-4	CASSQSGLLAKNIQYF	TGTGCCAGCAGCCAATCAGGTCTTCTAGCCAAAAACATTCAGTACTTC
12	NA	many	TRBV6-5	TRBJ2-3	CASSQTPDTQYF	TGTGCCAGCAGTCAGACACCAGATACGCAGTATTTT
14	TRBD1	many	TRBV5-1	TRBJ1-1	CASSSGTGATEAFF	TGCGCCAGCAGCTCCGGGACAGGGGCCACTGAAGCTTTCTTT
15	NA	NA	TRBV3-1	TRBJ2-3	CASSQDRPYTDTQYF	TGTGCCAGCAGCCAAGATCGGCCCTACACAGATACGCAGTATTTT
15	NA	few	TRBV13	TRBJ2-7	CASSLLLGGSYEQYF	TGTGCCAGCAGCTTACTTCTAGGGGGCTCCTACGAGCAGTACTTC
14	NA	many	TRBV15	TRBJ2-1	CATSRDMVYNEQFF	TGTGCCACCAGCAGAGATATGGTTTACAATGAGCAGTTCTTC
14	NA	NA	TRBV20-1	TRBJ2-2	CSAGRGLGTGELFF	TGCAGTGCGGGTCGGGGGCTCGGCACCGGGGAGCTGTTTTTT
15	NA	NA	TRBV4-1	TRBJ2-1	CASSQVAGRYNEQFF	TGCGCCAGCAGCCAAGTGGCGGGGAGATACAATGAGCAGTTCTTC
16	TRBD1	many	TRBV25-1	TRBJ1-3	CASSEPPGGFGNTIYF	TGTGCCAGCAGTGAGCCCCCAGGGGGCTTTGGAAACACCATATATTTT
14	NA	NA	TRBV7-2	TRBJ2-2	CASSHTGGTGELFF	TGTGCCAGCAGCCACACCGGGGGCACCGGGGAGCTGTTTTTT
15	NA	NA	TRBV20-1	TRBJ2-5	CSAPLGNSLYETQYF	TGCAGTGCCCCGTTAGGAAATAGCTTGTATGAGACCCAGTACTTC
15	TRBD1	few	TRBV9	TRBJ1-4	CASSVAPGGHEKLFF	TGTGCCAGCAGCGTAGCCCCAGGGGGGCATGAAAAACTGTTTTTT
14	TRBD1	many	TRBV5-1	TRBJ2-7	CASSLGQGIHEQYF	TGCGCCAGCAGCTTGGGACAGGGAATACACGAGCAGTACTTC
11	NA	NA	TRBV20-1	TRBJ2-2	CSASEGSGLFF	TGCAGTGCTAGTGAAGGGAGCGGGCTGTTTTTT
14	NA	few	TRBV12-3/TRBV12-4	TRBJ1-1	CASSFKADNTEAFF	TGTGCCAGCAGTTTCAAGGCAGACAACACTGAAGCTTTCTTT
14	NA	many	TRBV11-2	TRBJ1-1	CASSLVSGNTEAFF	TGTGCCAGCAGCTTAGTATCAGGGAACACTGAAGCTTTCTTT
14	TRBD2	many	TRBV6-5	TRBJ2-3	CASSYTGGGDTQYF	TGTGCCAGCAGTTATACGGGGGGAGGGGATACGCAGTATTTT
14	NA	few	TRBV10-2	TRBJ1-6	CASSELSGRSPLHF	TGCGCCAGCAGTGAGCTTTCAGGGAGGTCACCCCTCCACTTT
15	TRBD2	few	TRBV20-1	TRBJ2-1	CSARSLAGGYNEQFF	TGCAGTGCCCGGTCATTAGCGGGGGGGTACAATGAGCAGTTCTTC
18	NA	many	TRBV20-1	TRBJ1-1	CSARVGAWARYSNTEAFF	TGCAGTGCTAGAGTCGGGGCGTGGGCCCGCTACTCGAACACTGAAGCTTTCTTT
12	NA	NA	TRBV12-3/TRBV12-4	TRBJ1-3	CASTLAGNTIYF	TGTGCCAGCACCTTGGCGGGGAACACCATATATTTT
12	NA	many	TRBV20-1	TRBJ2-7	CSARGRRAEQYF	TGCAGTGCTAGGGGGAGGAGGGCCGAGCAGTACTTC
15	NA	NA	TRBV15	TRBJ2-7	CATSPRGSARGEQYF	TGTGCCACCAGCCCACGAGGTAGTGCCCGCGGCGAGCAGTACTTC
14	TRBD1	many	TRBV12-3/TRBV12-4	TRBJ2-7	CASSPTLTGHEQYF	TGTGCCAGCAGTCCCACCCTGACAGGGCACGAGCAGTACTTC
14	TRBD2	few	TRBV6-5	TRBJ2-7	CASRRTSGVGEQYF	TGTGCCAGCAGGCGGACTAGCGGGGTGGGTGAGCAGTACTTC
16	NA	NA	TRBV5-1	TRBJ2-3	CASSLSRDLSTDTQYF	TGCGCCAGCAGCTTATCCCGGGACCTGAGCACAGATACGCAGTATTTT
14	NA	NA	TRBV5-1	TRBJ2-5	CASSPGPSQETQYF	TGCGCCAGCAGCCCCGGGCCCTCTCAAGAGACCCAGTACTTC
12	NA	many	TRBV27	TRBJ2-1	CASSFNAHEQFF	TGTGCCAGCAGTTTTAATGCCCATGAGCAGTTCTTC
15	TRBD2	few	TRBV27	TRBJ2-3	CASSLLAGLPDTQYF	TGTGCCAGCAGTTTACTAGCGGGGTTACCAGATACGCAGTATTTT
16	TRBD2	NA	TRBV12-3/TRBV12-4	TRBJ2-1	CASSRHSGGDPNEQFF	TGTGCCAGCAGTCGACATAGCGGGGGGGACCCCAATGAGCAGTTCTTC
14	NA	many	TRBV12-3/TRBV12-4	TRBJ1-5	CASSLREGNQPQHF	TGTGCCAGCAGTTTAAGGGAGGGCAATCAGCCCCAGCATTTT
18	TRBD1	NA	TRBV14	TRBJ1-3	CASRPNPGQDYSGNTIYF	TGTGCCAGCAGACCTAATCCGGGACAGGACTACTCTGGAAACACCATATATTTT
15	TRBD1	few	TRBV2	TRBJ2-6	CASCETGAGANVLTF	TGTGCCAGCTGTGAAACAGGGGCTGGGGCCAACGTCCTGACTTTC